This entry features one T cell receptor (beta chain) sequence. The source of the sample is a study of blood T cell repertoires in COVID-19. Only in-frame clones appear in the TCRdb table, and some are missing; sequencing was by immunoSEQ multiplex PCR. This sample yields 110,000 to 150,000 clones, of which 80% to 85% are seen a single time; around 8% belongs to the top ten. Material for sequencing was peripheral blood. The sequence derives from a human donor in a cohort sampled during active COVID-19.

CDR3 sequence: CASSWRGQGGGTEAFF. In nucleotides, the CDR3 is TGCGCCAGCAGCTGGCGGGGACAGGGCGGAGGTACTGAAGCTTTCTTT. This sequence joins TRBV5-1 and TRBJ1-1, with 9 bases aligning to TRBD1. CDR3 length equals 16 residues. Germline trimming cut 3 bases from V and 5 bases from J; bases unmatched to any gene: 11. Germline loops: CDR1 SGHRS, CDR2 YFSETQ.